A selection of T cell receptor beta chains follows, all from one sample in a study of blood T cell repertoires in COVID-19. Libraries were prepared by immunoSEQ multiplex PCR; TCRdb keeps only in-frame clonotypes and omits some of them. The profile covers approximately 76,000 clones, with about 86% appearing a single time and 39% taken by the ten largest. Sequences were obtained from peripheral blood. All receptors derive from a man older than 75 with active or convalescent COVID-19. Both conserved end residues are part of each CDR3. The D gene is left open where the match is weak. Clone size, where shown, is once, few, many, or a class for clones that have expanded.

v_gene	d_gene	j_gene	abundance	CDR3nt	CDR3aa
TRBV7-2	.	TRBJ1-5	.	TGTGCCAGCAGCCCTCCCGGAGGTCAGCCCCAGCATTTT	CASSPPGGQPQHF
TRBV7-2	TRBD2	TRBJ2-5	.	TGTGCCAGCAGCTTAGGGAAAGGTGCGGCGGGAGGGGTTGAGACCCAGTACTTC	CASSLGKGAAGGVETQYF
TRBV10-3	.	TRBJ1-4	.	TGTGCCATCAGTAGGTTCAGAGAGTCGGGTAATGAAAAACTGTTTTTT	CAISRFRESGNEKLFF
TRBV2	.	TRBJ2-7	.	TGTGCCAGCAGCCAGAACCGACAGCCCGAATACTACGAGCAGTACTTC	CASSQNRQPEYYEQYF
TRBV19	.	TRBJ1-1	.	TGTGCCAGTAGTACAAGGACAGCCACTGAAGCTTTCTTT	CASSTRTATEAFF
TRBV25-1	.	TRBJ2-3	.	TGTGCCAGCAGTGAATACGGGACAGATACGCAGTATTTT	CASSEYGTDTQYF
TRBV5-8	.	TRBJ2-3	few	TGTGCCAGCAGCTTGCCCCGGGACACAACTAGCACAGATACGCAGTATTTT	CASSLPRDTTSTDTQYF
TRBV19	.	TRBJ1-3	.	TGTGCCAGCAACTTCAACAGGGCCTCTGGAAACACCATATATTTT	CASNFNRASGNTIYF
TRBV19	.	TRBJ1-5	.	TGTGCCAGTAGCAAGCCGGGGGATCAGCCCCAGCATTTT	CASSKPGDQPQHF
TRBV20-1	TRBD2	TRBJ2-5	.	TGCAGTGCTAGTGTCCCTAGCGGGAGTCTGGAGACCCAGTACTTC	CSASVPSGSLETQYF
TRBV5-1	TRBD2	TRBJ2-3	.	TGCGCCAGCAGCGGGACACTAGCGGCTACAGATACGCAGTATTTT	CASSGTLAATDTQYF
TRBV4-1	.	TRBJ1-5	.	TGCGCCAGCAGCCAAGCCCAAGGAGTACAGCCCCAGCATTTT	CASSQAQGVQPQHF
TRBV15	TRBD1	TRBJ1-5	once	TGTGCCACCAGCAGTGGACAGGTGAATCAGCCCCAGCATTTT	CATSSGQVNQPQHF
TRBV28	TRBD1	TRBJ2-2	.	TGTGCCAGCAGCCGGTCCCGGGACAGGTCCGGGGAGCTGTTTTTT	CASSRSRDRSGELFF
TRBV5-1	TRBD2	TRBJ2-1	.	TGCGCCAGCAGCTTGGCAGGCGGGAGGACCTACAATGAGCAGTTCTTC	CASSLAGGRTYNEQFF
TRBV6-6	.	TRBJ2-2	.	TGTGCCAGCAGTTACAACAGTAACACCGGGGAGCTGTTTTTT	CASSYNSNTGELFF
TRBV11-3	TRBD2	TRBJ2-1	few	TGTGCCAGCAGCGGGGCTAGCGGGGGTAACAATGAGCAGTTCTTC	CASSGASGGNNEQFF
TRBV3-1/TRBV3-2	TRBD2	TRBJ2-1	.	TGTGCCACCCGACCCGAGAGCGGGGTTGAGCAGTTCTTC	CATRPESGVEQFF
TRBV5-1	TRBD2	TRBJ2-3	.	TGCGCCAGCAGCTTTAGCGGGGGGTTACCAGATACGCAGTATTTT	CASSFSGGLPDTQYF
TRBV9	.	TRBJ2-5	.	TGTGCCAGCAGCGCTCTCCAGGGTAGCCAAGAGACCCAGTACTTC	CASSALQGSQETQYF
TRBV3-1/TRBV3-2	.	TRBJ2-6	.	TGTGCCAGCAATACAGCCTCTGGGGCCAACGTCCTGACTTTC	CASNTASGANVLTF
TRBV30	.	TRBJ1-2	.	TGTGCCTGGAGTGTGAAGGGGAACTATGGCTACACCTTC	CAWSVKGNYGYTF
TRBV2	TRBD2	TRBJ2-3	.	TGTGCCAGCAGCTTACTAGCGGGGACAGATACGCAGTATTTT	CASSLLAGTDTQYF
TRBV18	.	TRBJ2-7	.	TGTGCCAGCTCACCACGGGGGGACTCCTACGAGCAGTACTTC	CASSPRGDSYEQYF
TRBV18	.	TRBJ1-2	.	TGTGCCAGCTCACTGGCCTCGGTCAGGGAAGACTATGGCTACACCTTC	CASSLASVREDYGYTF
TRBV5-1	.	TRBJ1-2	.	TGCGCCAGCAGCTTGGACAGGATGGTGTATGGCTACACCTTC	CASSLDRMVYGYTF
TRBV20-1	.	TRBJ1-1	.	TGCAGTGCTAGTCAGCAGGGGACAATGAACACTGAAGCTTTCTTT	CSASQQGTMNTEAFF
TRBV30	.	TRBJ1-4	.	TGTGCCTGGAGTGTAACGACATCCCGAAATGAAAAACTGTTTTTT	CAWSVTTSRNEKLFF
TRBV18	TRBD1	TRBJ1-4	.	TGTGCCAGCTCACGACAGGGGAATAATGAAAAACTGTTTTTT	CASSRQGNNEKLFF
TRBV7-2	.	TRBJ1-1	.	TGTGCCAGCAGCCACGACAGTCAGAACACTGAAGCTTTCTTT	CASSHDSQNTEAFF
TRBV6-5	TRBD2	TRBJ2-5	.	TGTGCCAGCAGTTACTCCGGGACTAGTGGCACCCAGTACTTC	CASSYSGTSGTQYF